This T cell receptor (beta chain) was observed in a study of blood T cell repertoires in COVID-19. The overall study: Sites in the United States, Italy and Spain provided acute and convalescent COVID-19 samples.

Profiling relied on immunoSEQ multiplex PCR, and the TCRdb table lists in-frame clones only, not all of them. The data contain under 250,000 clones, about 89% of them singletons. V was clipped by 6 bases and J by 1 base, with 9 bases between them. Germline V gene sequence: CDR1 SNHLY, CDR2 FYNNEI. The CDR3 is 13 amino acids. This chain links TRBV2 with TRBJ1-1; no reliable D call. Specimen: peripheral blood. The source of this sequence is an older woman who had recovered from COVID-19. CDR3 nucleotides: TGTGCCAGCAGATTAGACTCGAACACTGAAGCTTTCTTT. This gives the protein CASRLDSNTEAFF. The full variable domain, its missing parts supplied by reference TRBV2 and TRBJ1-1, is EPEVTQTPSHQVTQMGQEVILRCVPISNHLYFYWYRQILGQKVEFLVSFYNNEISEKSEIFDDQFSVERPDGSNFTLKIRSTKLEDSAMYFCASRLDSNTEAFFGQGTRLTVV.